These 28 T cell receptor beta chains share one sample of origin, sequenced in a study of blood T cell repertoires in COVID-19. The protocol was immunoSEQ multiplex PCR, while the TCRdb copy is restricted to in-frame clones and leaves out a portion. The sample comprises about 200,000 clones, around four fifths of which are singletons, and 0.9% to 0.95% rests with the top ten. Sequenced sample: peripheral blood. The receptors here all came from a man between 60 and 70 years old with COVID-19, enrolled during active disease.

This chain uses TRBV20-1 with TRBJ2-5; D call uncertain. The CDR3 has 13 amino acids. V lost 7 bases and J 5 bases, leaving 17 bases between the germline ends. Germline loops: CDR1 DFQATT, CDR2 SNEGSKA (reference sequence). Written as DNA, the CDR3 is TGCAGTGATAGTCTCTTGGCTGGTGAGACCCAGTACTTC. Protein sequence: CSDSLLAGETQYF.

The chain uses TRBV11-2 and TRBJ2-7; 7 nucleotides line up with TRBD1. The CDR3 runs 14 residues. Germline-derived CDR1 and CDR2 are SGHAT and FQNNGV. Trimming took 5 bases from V and 4 from J; bases not matched to a gene: 8. The CDR3: CASSIRQGLYEQYF. CDR3 in DNA: TGTGCCAGCAGCATACGACAGGGTTTATACGAGCAGTACTTC.

This clone was observed a single time. In DNA, the CDR3 is TGTGCCAGCAGTCCCAGGACAGGGTACAATGAGCAGTTCTTC. It yields the protein CASSPRTGYNEQFF. This chain joins TRBV2 and TRBJ2-1; 8 bases are shared with TRBD1. Germline V gives CDR1 SNHLY, CDR2 FYNNEI. V lost 5 bases to trimming and J lost 4 bases; unmatched junction nucleotides: 4. The CDR3 extends over 14 amino acids.

V and J are TRBV12-3 or TRBV12-4 and TRBJ2-4; tentatively, D is TRBD1 (6 bases). The CDR3 is made up of 11 amino acids. Trimming took 7 bases from V and 7 from J, leaving 8 bases between them. Written as DNA, the CDR3 is TGTGCCAGCACAGGGGCCAACATTCAGTACTTC. As protein: CASTGANIQYF.

V gene TRBV5-6 combines with J gene TRBJ1-2; 11 bases line up with TRBD1. The V gene's germline CDR1 is SGHDT and CDR2 YYEEEE. V lost 4 bases to trimming and J lost 8 bases; unmatched junction nucleotides: 16. The CDR3 runs 17 residues. The CDR3 loop is CASSTQRSRDRGGGYTF. CDR3 DNA sequence: TGTGCCAGCAGCACCCAAAGGAGCCGGGACAGGGGGGGAGGCTACACCTTC.

The CDR3 loop reads CASSQVYGAGGYTF. CDR3 nucleotides: TGTGCCAGCAGCCAAGTCTATGGGGCCGGTGGCTACACCTTC. V is TRBV14 and J is TRBJ1-2; TRBD1 is a possible D gene (5 bases). Germline CDR1 is SGHDN and CDR2 is FVKESK. CDR3 length equals 14 residues. V lost 1 base and J 7 bases, leaving 13 bases between the germline ends. The full variable domain, in which reference TRBV14 and TRBJ1-2 provide the parts outside the CDR3, is EAGVTQFPSHSVIEKGQTVTLRCDPISGHDNLYWYRRVMGKEIKFLLHFVKESKQDESGMPNNRFLAERTGGTYSTLKVQPAELEDSGVYFCASSQVYGAGGYTFGSGTRLTVV.

The chain links TRBV3-1 (or the pseudogene TRBV3-2) to TRBJ1-1, with 8 bases aligning to TRBD1. J was trimmed by 5 bases and V by 4 bases; bases with no gene match: 6. The CDR3 extends over 14 amino acids. Germline V gives CDR1 LGHDT, CDR2 YNNKEL (reference sequence). The CDR3 loop is CASSLTGVTTEAFF. The DNA of the CDR3 is TGTGCCAGCAGCCTGACAGGGGTAACAACTGAAGCTTTCTTT.

Comments on this clone: It may be a read error: a sequence one base away is much more abundant. This CDR3 reads CASSSQGYEQYF. Here the CDR3 DNA reads TGTGCCAGCAGCTCACAGGGCTACGAGCAGTACTTC. The J gene is TRBJ2-7, the V gene TRBV7-9, with a weak D call TRBD1 (6 bases). There are 12 residues in the CDR3. In germline, CDR1 is SEHNR, CDR2 FQNEAQ (reference sequence). Trimming took off 4 bases at V and 3 bases at J, with 7 bases between the two ends.

This rearrangement joins TRBV18 to TRBJ1-3; D perhaps matches TRBD1 (6 bases). Germline-derived CDR1 and CDR2 are KGHSH and LQKENI. The length of the CDR3 is 14 residues. V was cut by 5 bases and J by 4 bases, with 12 bases left in between. Here the CDR3 DNA reads TGTGCCAGCTCAGAACAGGGAGCAGGAAACACCATATATTTT. It encodes CASSEQGAGNTIYF. Filled out from reference TRBV18 and TRBJ1-3, the complete variable domain reads NAGVMQNPRHLVRRRGQEARLRCSPMKGHSHVYWYRQLPEEGLKFMVYLQKENIIDESGMPKERFSAEFPKEGPSILRIQQVVRGDSAAYFCASSEQGAGNTIYFGEGSWLTVV.

V gene TRBV11-3 combines with J gene TRBJ2-1; no definite D call. Germline V lookup: CDR1 SGHNT, CDR2 YENEEA. Trimming cost V 1 base and J 4 bases, with 8 bases left between them. The CDR3 loop spans 14 amino acids. As DNA, the CDR3 is TGTGCCAGCAGCTTAGGCGGAGTATACAATGAGCAGTTCTTC. It encodes CASSLGGVYNEQFF.

This chain uses TRBV5-1 with TRBJ1-1; D is unresolved. V dropped 4 bases and J dropped 7 bases, with 8 bases sitting between them. Germline CDR1 reads SGHRS; CDR2 reads YFSETQ. The CDR3 spans 11 residues. The CDR3 DNA reads TGCGCCAGCAGCCTGGGCAGTGAAGCTTTCTTT. Translation gives CASSLGSEAFF.

The chain joins TRBV11-2 to TRBJ1-2; a weak D match, TRBD1 (5 bases). The CDR3 loop spans 13 amino acids. Germline CDR1 reads SGHAT; CDR2 reads FQNNGV. V lost 5 bases and J 6 bases, leaving 13 bases between the germline ends. The chain's CDR3 is CASSRVGGDGYTF. The DNA of the CDR3 is TGTGCCAGCAGCCGGGTCGGGGGGGATGGCTACACCTTC. Using reference TRBV11-2 and TRBJ1-2 for the parts outside the CDR3, the full variable domain is EAGVAQSPRYKIIEKRQSVAFWCNPISGHATLYWYQQILGQGPKLLIQFQNNGVVDDSQLPKDRFSAERLKGVDSTLKIQPAKLEDSAVYLCASSRVGGDGYTFGSGTRLTVV.

The chain couples TRBV5-6 to TRBJ2-2; D possibly corresponds to TRBD2 (6 bases). The CDR3 has 13 residues. Trimming took off 6 bases at V and 8 bases at J, with 14 bases between the two ends. Germline values: CDR1 SGHDT, CDR2 YYEEEE. CDR3: CASNPGGTGELFF. The CDR3 DNA is TGTGCCAGCAACCCCGGGGGAACTGGGGAGCTGTTTTTT.

The chain is built from TRBV19 and TRBJ1-1; D possibly corresponds to TRBD1 (6 bases). V lost 5 bases, J lost 6 bases, and 16 bases lay in between. Germline CDR1 reads LNHDA; CDR2 reads SQIVND (reference sequence). There are 14 residues in the CDR3. The CDR3: CASSSGPPGAEAFF. For the CDR3, the DNA is TGTGCCAGTAGTTCGGGACCTCCAGGGGCTGAAGCTTTCTTT. The full variable domain, with the rest looked up from reference TRBV19 and TRBJ1-1, is DGGITQSPKYLFRKEGQNVTLSCEQNLNHDAMYWYRQDPGQGLRLIYYSQIVNDFQKGDIAEGYSVSREKKESFPLTVTSAQKNPTAFYLCASSSGPPGAEAFFGQGTRLTVV.

V is TRBV12-5 and J is TRBJ1-5; weak D call: TRBD1 (5 bases). Trimming shortened V by 5 bases and J by 4 bases, and 15 bases separated the two germline ends. Germline V gene sequence: CDR1 LGHNT, CDR2 FRNRAP. The CDR3 sequence is 15 residues long. CDR3 region: CASGPPGEGNQPQHF. CDR3 coding DNA: TGTGCTAGTGGTCCCCCGGGAGAGGGGAATCAGCCCCAGCATTTT.

This chain joins TRBV28 and TRBJ1-2, with TRBD1 matching over 7 bases. CDR3 length: 13 amino acids. Germline-derived CDR1 and CDR2 are MDHEN and SYDVKM. Losses at the gene ends were 5 bases for V and 8 bases for J; bases not matched to a gene: 8. This CDR3 reads CASSPSDRDGYTF. The CDR3 bases are TGTGCCAGCAGTCCCTCCGACAGGGACGGCTACACCTTC.

As to this clone: This CDR3 is also generated by other DNA sequences in the sample. The chain links TRBV5-1 to TRBJ1-4; 9 bases are a match to TRBD1. With V trimmed by 0 bases and J by 8 bases, 2 bases remained unmatched. The CDR3 covers 14 residues. The germline CDR1 and CDR2 sequences are SGHRS and YFSETQ. The CDR3: CASSLDRGREKLFF. CDR3 bases: TGCGCCAGCAGCTTGGACAGGGGGCGAGAAAAACTGTTTTTT. The full variable domain, its missing parts supplied by reference TRBV5-1 and TRBJ1-4, is KAGVTQTPRYLIKTRGQQVTLSCSPISGHRSVSWYQQTPGQGLQFLFEYFSETQRNKGNFPGRFSGRQFSNSRSEMNVSTLELGDSALYLCASSLDRGREKLFFGSGTQLSVL.

The CDR3 spells CASSLLASGIPYEQYF. CDR3 nucleotides: TGCGCCAGCAGCTTGTTAGCTAGCGGGATTCCCTACGAGCAGTACTTC. The chain employs TRBV5-1 and TRBJ2-7; 9 positions match TRBD2. Germline CDR1 reads SGHRS; CDR2 reads YFSETQ. The V gene end was trimmed by 1 base and the J gene end by 2 bases; junction bases not matched to a gene: 7. The CDR3 runs to 16 residues.

This chain links TRBV4-3 with TRBJ1-2; possible D gene TRBD1, 5 bases. Trimming removed 0 bases from V and 5 bases from J, with 10 bases in between. The CDR3 consists of 14 residues. The V gene's germline CDR1 is LGHNA and CDR2 YSLEER. The CDR3 DNA is TGCGCCAGCAGCCAAGAAGTGGGGCCGTATGGCTACACCTTC. This gives the protein CASSQEVGPYGYTF.

This clone was counted once. The chain is built from TRBV28 and TRBJ2-7, with D possibly TRBD1 on 6 matching bases. Per the germline V gene, CDR1 is MDHEN and CDR2 is SYDVKM. The V and J ends lost 6 bases and 2 bases respectively, with 14 bases between them. The CDR3 sequence is 14 residues long. The CDR3 is CASSHGRGPYEQYF. The CDR3 nucleotides are TGTGCCAGCAGCCACGGCAGGGGTCCCTACGAGCAGTACTTC.

The V call is TRBV11-1, the J call TRBJ2-2; D may be TRBD1 (6 bases). Per the germline V gene, CDR1 is SGHAT and CDR2 is FQDESV (reference sequence). Trimming stripped 4 bases from V and 4 bases from J, with 13 bases between. This CDR3 has 15 residues. The CDR3 loop reads CASSWGQISTGELFF. Here the CDR3 DNA reads TGTGCCAGCAGCTGGGGGCAGATCTCCACCGGGGAGCTGTTTTTT.

CDR3 coding DNA: TGTGCCAGCAGTTACTCGAAGGGGTCCGTGGATGAGCAGTTCTTC. Its protein product is CASSYSKGSVDEQFF. The chain joins TRBV6-2 or TRBV6-3 to TRBJ2-1; D perhaps matches TRBD1 (5 bases). Germline V gene lookup returns CDR1 MNHEY and CDR2 SVGEGT. V lost 0 bases, J lost 8 bases, and 14 bases lay in between. The CDR3 consists of 15 residues.

V and J are TRBV2 and TRBJ2-7, with TRBD2 matching over 10 bases. The CDR3 sequence is 15 residues long. The V gene's germline CDR1 is SNHLY and CDR2 FYNNEI. Trimming took 4 bases from V and 2 from J; bases not matched to a gene: 5. CDR3: CASSARTSGPYEQYF. The CDR3 DNA reads as TGTGCCAGCAGTGCCCGGACTAGCGGCCCCTACGAGCAGTACTTC.

V gene TRBV21-1 combines with J gene TRBJ2-1; TRBD1 is the table's D call, not checked against the DNA. TRBV21-1 is shown as a pseudogene. The CDR3 is 16 amino acids. CDR3: CASSKGAGLSYNEQFF. In DNA, the CDR3 is TGTGCCAGCAGCAAAGGGGCCGGCCTGTCCTACAATGAGCAGTTCTTC.

The chain uses TRBV28 and TRBJ1-3; 10 nucleotides line up with TRBD1. The V and J ends lost 7 bases and 3 bases, in that order; junction bases with no gene match: 6. This CDR3 region has 15 residues. Germline values: CDR1 MDHEN, CDR2 SYDVKM. The CDR3 DNA reads TGTGCCAGCACCACGGACAGGGGGGGTGGAAACACCATATATTTT. Encoded protein: CASTTDRGGGNTIYF.

The chain combines TRBV18 with TRBJ2-4; D not certain. Trimming shortened V by 2 bases and J by 6 bases, and 17 bases separated the two germline ends. Germline values: CDR1 KGHSH, CDR2 LQKENI. The CDR3 sequence is 16 residues long. In nucleotides, the CDR3 is TGTGCCAGCTCACCAATCGGCTCCCAAGGAGCAAACATTCAGTACTTC. Residues: CASSPIGSQGANIQYF.

The chain links TRBV19 to TRBJ1-3, with a possible D match to TRBD1 (6 bases). Looked up from germline, CDR1 is LNHDA and CDR2 is SQIVND (reference sequence). Trimming pared 4 bases from V and 1 base from J, leaving 11 bases between. The CDR3 consists of 15 residues. CDR3 sequence: CASSNRAASGNTIYF. The CDR3 region has the DNA TGTGCCAGTAGTAACAGGGCTGCTTCTGGAAACACCATATATTTT.

This sequence joins TRBV2 and TRBJ1-6; D possibly corresponds to TRBD1 (5 bases). Germline V gene data show CDR1 as SNHLY and CDR2 as FYNNEI. Trimming pared 10 bases from V and 7 bases from J, leaving 17 bases between. This CDR3 spans 14 amino acids. Written as DNA, the CDR3 is TGTGCCACCGAGGCGTCAGGGATAAATTCACCCCTCCACTTT. This gives the protein CATEASGINSPLHF.